The source of this TCR beta chain is a study of cytomegalovirus exposure and HLA in healthy donors. General study findings and limits: Across all donors, roughly uniform sequencing depth was an assumption of the presence/absence analyses. Earlier analysis found most TCR beta V segments productive about 90% or about 30% of the time. CMV serostatus was the sole immune exposure data available. Later analysis identified over 15,000 TCR beta sequences associated with HLA alleles, using a false discovery rate threshold of 0.05.

Turning to this clone: Antigen specificity is unknown.

The PCR used 60 Vbeta and 13 Jbeta primers. The method was immunoSEQ multiplex PCR; TCRdb's version includes in-frame clones alone and lacks a portion of them. This sample has some 77,000 clones, with roughly three quarters found just once. CDR3 length: 16 amino acids. The ends were cut back, 0 bases at V and 4 bases at J, with 16 bases in the middle. Germline CDR1 reads SGHRS; CDR2 reads YFSETQ. This TCR came from a woman in her thirties or forties in good health and CMV-seropositive. The rearrangement links TRBV5-1 to TRBJ2-5; TRBD2 might be the D (6 bases). Sequenced input: PBMCs. CDR3 region: CASSLVHVSGGETQYF. The CDR3 bases are TGCGCCAGCAGCTTGGTTCACGTGTCCGGGGGAGAGACCCAGTACTTC. The full variable domain, completed using reference TRBV5-1 and TRBJ2-5, is KAGVTQTPRYLIKTRGQQVTLSCSPISGHRSVSWYQQTPGQGLQFLFEYFSETQRNKGNFPGRFSGRQFSNSRSEMNVSTLELGDSALYLCASSLVHVSGGETQYFGPGTRLLVL.